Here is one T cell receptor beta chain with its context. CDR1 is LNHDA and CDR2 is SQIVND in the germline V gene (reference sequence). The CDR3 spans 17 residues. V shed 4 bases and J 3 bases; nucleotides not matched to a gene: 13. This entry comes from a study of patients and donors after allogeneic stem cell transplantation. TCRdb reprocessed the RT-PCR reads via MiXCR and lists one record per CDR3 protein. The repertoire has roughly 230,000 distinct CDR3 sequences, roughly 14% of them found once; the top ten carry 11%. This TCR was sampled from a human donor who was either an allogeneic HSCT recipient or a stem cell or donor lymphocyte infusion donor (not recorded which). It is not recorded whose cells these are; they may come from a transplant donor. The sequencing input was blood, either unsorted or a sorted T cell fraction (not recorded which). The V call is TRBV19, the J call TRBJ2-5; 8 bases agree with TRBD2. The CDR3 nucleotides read TGTGCCAGTAGTAGAGGGGACCCCAGCGGGAGTGAAGAGACCCAGTACTTC. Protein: CASSRGDPSGSEETQYF.